This entry concerns a single T cell receptor beta chain. This clonotype was counted a few times. What antigen it recognizes has not been identified. Per-base quality was not reported, and no clone a single base away is much larger than it. The sample's time point label, decoded: persistent/refractory GD, antithyroid drugs over 5 years with positive TRAb. For both TCR sequencing and RNA sequencing, RNA was extracted from PBMCs using TRIzol. The diagnosis of Graves' disease was made according to American Thyroid Association guidelines. Patients for the study were recruited at an endocrinology department in Xi'an, China. Each patient gave 7.5 to 10 milliliters of peripheral blood, collected in an EDTA anticoagulant tube. Ficoll Paque Plus density gradient separation was used to isolate PBMCs, and no additional T cell sorting was done. An Agilent 2100 Bioanalyzer and agarose gel were used to assess RNA quality, and a NanoDrop 2000 was used to measure RNA concentration.

These data come from a study of regulatory T cells in long-lasting Graves disease listed by TCRdb under 2021. Study-level background: Persistent Graves' disease meant more than 5 years of antithyroid drug treatment with TSH receptor autoantibodies that stayed positive. The study was registered as a clinical trial and conducted in China. On average, persistent Graves' disease patients in the clinical cohort had been on antithyroid drugs for approximately ten years. Patients with persistent Graves' disease were compared with patients with newly diagnosed Graves' disease using TCR sequencing and RNA sequencing of peripheral blood. A total of roughly 35 samples underwent TCR sequencing, from some 13 patients with persistent Graves' disease and about 20 patients with newly diagnosed Graves' disease. Study-wide findings and limitations: Only peripheral blood was studied, because thyroid tissue, the primary lesion, was inaccessible. Persistent Graves' disease patients showed lower TCR Shannon entropy and fewer highly expanded clones than newly diagnosed patients, suggesting clonal expansion. Persistent patients shared more public clonotypes among themselves (fewer than 3,000) than newly diagnosed patients did (approximately 970). Sequencing and analysis were limited to the TCR beta chain. Persistent disease showed preferential use of TRBV28, TRBJ1-2 and TRBJ2-5, whereas newly diagnosed disease favored TRBV20-1 and TRBJ2-1. The authors noted that the small sample size was a limitation that may lower accuracy.

The library was built by means of multiplex PCR. The instrument was an Illumina HiSeq 4000. TCR beta libraries were built with iRepertoire HTBI primers and Arm-PCR amplification of CDR3 regions. PCR products were gel purified before sequencing. As for how the authors treated the data: Gene usage analysis of CDR3 amino acid clonotypes relied on the 60 or so TRBV and 14 TRBJ segments identified across samples. COPE and FqMerger were used to merge filtered high-quality paired reads into contigs. BLAST was used to align contigs to the IMGT TRBV, TRBD and TRBJ reference genes, and CDR3 was defined following IMGT. Any clonotype with a frequency above 0.1% was classified as a highly expanded clone. Shannon entropy was used to measure repertoire diversity, and the Gini coefficient was used to measure V-J evenness. A clonotype was considered public if more than one individual shared it. The raw public reads went through TCRdb reprocessing: fastp at Q25, MiXCR clone calling, in-frame beta chains kept. Rows are unified per CDR3 protein, each entry keeping the most common DNA and genes. V and J calls and clone size were set by TCRdb, not the authors. This sample is represented by about 660,000 distinct CDR3 sequences; 25% to 35% of them were singletons. The ten largest clones capture under 50% of the sample.

The CDR1 and CDR2 encoded by the germline V gene (reference sequence) are SGHNT and YYREEE. V gives up 3 bases and J gives up 7 bases, and the segment between their germline ends measures 11 bases. The CDR3 starts with the cysteine, ends with the phenylalanine, and has 12 residues. The kept DNA is CDR3 alone, 36 bases in frame from the first base. The specimen was peripheral blood mononuclear cells (PBMCs), collected when the disease was refractory, from a patient treated with antithyroid drugs. The rearranged chain carries TRBV5-4 and TRBJ2-7, with the D gene not confidently named. The clonotype comes from a female donor with Graves disease. The CDR3 protein: CASSWTVDEQYF. The base sequence is TGTGCCAGCAGCTGGACCGTGGATGAGCAGTACTTC.